Reported below is one T cell receptor (beta chain). Its antigen is undetermined. V lost 5 bases, J lost 1 base, and 11 bases lay in between. The CDR3 runs to 14 residues. Per the germline V gene, CDR1 is LGHNT and CDR2 is FRNRAP. This record comes from a study of cytomegalovirus exposure and HLA in healthy donors. Study-level findings and limits: Based on reports, TCR beta sequences accurately predicted HLA-A and HLA-B alleles for most subjects.

PCR primers comprised 60 Vbeta and 13 Jbeta primers. This table comes from immunoSEQ multiplex PCR, and its TCRdb copy is limited to in-frame clones, with some not included. This table has around 78,000 clones, approximately 88% appearing once. The receptor was derived from a woman in her forties or fifties in good health and CMV-seronegative. Input material: PBMCs. This chain links TRBV12-5 with TRBJ1-1, with D uncertain. CDR3 DNA sequence: TGTGCTAGTGGTAACGTGGCAGGGAACACTGAAGCTTTCTTT. Protein product: CASGNVAGNTEAFF.